Sequencing of this TCR beta chain was carried out in a study of cytomegalovirus exposure and HLA in healthy donors. The wider study: Earlier sequencing of 150 million to 200 million T cells yielded 100 million to 120 million unique TCR beta sequences. Inside one of the first data releases sat around 80 million unique TCRs taken from HLA-typed donors.

Study conclusions and caveats: Earlier analysis looked at TCR beta V segments, and most were productive about 87% or about 30% of the time.

This clone was found a few times. The antigen remains undetermined. Primers: 60 Vbeta forward and 13 Jbeta reverse. Data came from immunoSEQ multiplex PCR; TCRdb stores just in-frame clones and leaves some out. Of tens of thousands of clones in the sample, about 69% are singletons; the top ten hold roughly 5.7%. CDR1 is SGHDT and CDR2 is YYEEEE in the germline V gene. The CDR3 sequence is 17 residues long. V lost 3 bases to trimming and J lost 3 bases, with 18 bases between them. The chain joins TRBV5-6 to TRBJ2-2; a weak D match, TRBD2 (5 bases). The TCR sequence derives from a woman aged 25 to 39 in good health and CMV-seronegative. Sequenced sample: PBMCs. This CDR3 is CASSSRPGFLDTGELFF. The CDR3 bases are TGTGCCAGCAGCTCCCGCCCGGGGTTCTTAGACACCGGGGAGCTGTTTTTT.